The source of this T cell receptor beta chain is a study of blood T cells in healthy people across ages. Germline V lookup: CDR1 SGHRS, CDR2 YFSETQ. This CDR3 is built from 15 residues. V gave up 3 bases and J gave up 4 bases, with 16 bases separating them. As to this clonotype: Its antigen remains unknown.

Findings of the study overall: Observed TCR beta diversity showed a strong correlation with the percentage of naive T cells as measured by flow cytometry. Higher diversity and more naive CD4+ cells were features of long-lived donors, compared to aged donors.

The authors ran a second PCR of 7 to 11 cycles using a sample-barcoded 5' primer and a J-beta primer mix. From the 5' RACE reads, TCRdb called clonotypes with MiXCR, one entry per CDR3 protein. In the table there are about 1,800,000 distinct CDR3 sequences, about 30% of which are singletons. Sequenced input: blood. This TCR was recovered from a woman under 40 in good health. The chain has TRBV5-1 and TRBJ1-1, with D possibly matching TRBD1 (6 bases). The CDR3 region has the DNA TGCGCCAGCAGCTGGGAGGGGGACGCGGCCACTGAAGCTTTCTTT. Amino acids: CASSWEGDAATEAFF.